This T cell receptor (beta chain) was recorded in a study of T-cell reconstitution after alpha-beta-depleted transplantation in children. The ends were cut back, 4 bases at V and 7 bases at J, with 21 bases in the middle. This CDR3 spans 17 amino acids. Germline V CDR1 and CDR2: SGHNT, YYREEE (reference sequence). The TCRbeta library was prepared with unique molecular identifiers. In TCRdb, the PCR reads were re-called with MiXCR into one record per CDR3 protein. The table lists about 610,000 distinct CDR3 sequences, roughly a tenth of them singletons. This clonotype showed up just a few times. This sample comprised PBMCs from the stem cell graft donor, obtained from the stem cell graft. The chain uses TRBV5-4 and TRBJ1-6; weak D call: TRBD1 (5 bases). The receptor was isolated from a human donor who donated a stem cell graft to a child with acute myeloid leukemia. DNA of the CDR3: TGTGCCAGCAGCGCCCCGCCCCGGCCAGGGCACAATTCACCCCTCCACTTT. This gives the protein CASSAPPRPGHNSPLHF.